One and the same sample provided the 31 T cell receptor beta chains below, sequenced in a study of T cell changes during pregnancy in multiple sclerosis. Data came from immunoSEQ multiplex PCR; TCRdb stores just in-frame clones and leaves some out. The data show roughly 76,000 clones, over 90% seen once. Sample: CD4+ T cells from peripheral blood mononuclear cells, taken after pregnancy. The origin of the receptors is a female donor with multiple sclerosis, enrolled in a pregnancy study.

The V and J genes are TRBV29-1 and TRBJ2-7; 13 bases agree with TRBD2. The CDR3 has 16 amino acids. Trimming at V came to 4 bases and at J to 7 bases, leaving 13 bases not matched to a gene. CDR1 is SQVTM and CDR2 is ANQGSEA in the germline V gene. The CDR3 sequence: CSVASQLAGGPREQYF. The CDR3 DNA follows: TGCAGCGTTGCTTCACAACTAGCGGGGGGGCCTCGAGAGCAGTACTTC.

V is TRBV7-3 and J is TRBJ2-2; D call uncertain. Trimming left V 5 bases short and J 1 base short, with 8 bases between. Germline CDR1 and CDR2: SGHTA and FQGTGA. This CDR3 is 14 amino acids long. In DNA form, the CDR3 reads TGTGCCAGCAGCGCTACCCTGAACACCGGGGAGCTGTTTTTT. This gives the protein CASSATLNTGELFF. Supplemented by reference TRBV7-3 and TRBJ2-2, the full variable domain reads GAGVSQTPSNKVTEKGKYVELRCDPISGHTALYWYRQSLGQGPEFLIYFQGTGAADDSGLPNDRFFAVRPEGSVSTLKIQRTERGDSAVYLCASSATLNTGELFFGEGSRLTVL.

In DNA form, the CDR3 reads TGTGCCAGCAGCTTTACCCGGGACAGGGGGAACACCGGGGAGCTGTTTTTT. This gives the protein CASSFTRDRGNTGELFF. The rearrangement links TRBV7-3 to TRBJ2-2; 10 nucleotides agree with TRBD1. Germline V gene lookup returns CDR1 SGHTA and CDR2 FQGTGA. This CDR3 contains 17 residues. After removal of 3 bases from V and 1 base from J, the junction contained 5 bases not matched to a gene.

The chain uses TRBV18 and TRBJ2-3; D may be TRBD2 (6 bases). Germline V CDR1 and CDR2: KGHSH, LQKENI. Trimming took 5 bases from V and 11 from J, leaving 29 bases between them. CDR3 length: 17 amino acids. The CDR3 sequence is CASSGYPGFRSSEGQYF. In DNA form, the CDR3 reads TGTGCCAGCTCAGGGTACCCGGGTTTCAGAAGCTCGGAGGGGCAGTATTTT.

This clone was seen only a few times. J is TRBJ2-1 and V is TRBV27, with D tentatively TRBD2 (6 bases). The germline CDR1 and CDR2 sequences are MNHEY and SMNVEV (reference sequence). With 3 bases removed from V and 8 bases from J, the gap between germline ends came to 17 bases. The CDR3 contains 15 residues. For the CDR3, the DNA is TGTGCCAGCAGTTTTTCGGGAGCAACTCTCGATGAGCAGTTCTTC. Its protein product is CASSFSGATLDEQFF.

The chain uses TRBV9 and TRBJ2-2; weak D call: TRBD1 (6 bases). Germline V gives CDR1 SGDLS, CDR2 YYNGEE. There are 15 residues in the CDR3. V was pared by 6 bases and J by 0 bases, with 12 bases between. This CDR3 reads CASNAGTSNTGELFF. DNA for the CDR3: TGTGCCAGCAACGCCGGGACATCGAACACCGGGGAGCTGTTTTTT.

The chain recombines TRBV15 with TRBJ2-7; D call uncertain. The CDR3 runs 15 residues. V shed 0 bases and J shed 2 bases, with 11 bases lying between them. In germline, CDR1 is LNHNV, CDR2 YYDKDF (reference sequence). This chain's CDR3 is CATSRDSVSTYEQYF. The CDR3 coding sequence is TGTGCCACCAGCAGAGATTCGGTTAGCACCTACGAGCAGTACTTC.

This clone was observed once. The J gene is TRBJ2-7, the V gene TRBV19; 9 bases map to TRBD1. V was clipped by 3 bases and J by 6 bases; unmatched bases: 9. Per the germline V gene, CDR1 is LNHDA and CDR2 is SQIVND (reference sequence). The CDR3 is 15 amino acids. The DNA of the CDR3 is TGTGCCAGTAGTATGGGTTCAGGGACAGGGATCGAGCAGTACTTC. This codes for CASSMGSGTGIEQYF.

The rearrangement links TRBV19 to TRBJ2-7; TRBD1 aligns across 7 bases. The CDR3 has 12 residues. CDR1 LNHDA and CDR2 SQIVND come from the germline V gene (reference sequence). V lost 6 bases and J lost 6; bases outside the gene matches: 5. The DNA of the CDR3 is TGTGCCAGTAGAGGACAGGCCGGCGAGCAGTACTTC. Protein sequence: CASRGQAGEQYF.

CDR3 DNA: TGTGCCAGCAGCTTAGGTGGATCCTCACGGGACGAGCAGTACTTC. Encoded protein: CASSLGGSSRDEQYF. V is TRBV7-8 and J is TRBJ2-7, with D uncertain. This CDR3 is built from 15 residues. V gave up 1 base and J gave up 5 bases, with 15 bases separating them. Germline V gives CDR1 SGHVS, CDR2 FQNEAQ.

The chain recombines TRBV5-5 with TRBJ2-7; D might be TRBD2 (6 bases). Trimming removed 5 bases from V and 2 bases from J, with 17 bases in between. CDR3 length: 15 amino acids. Germline-derived CDR1 and CDR2 are SGHKS and YYEKEE (reference sequence). The CDR3 region has the DNA TGTGCCAGCAGTTTCCCAGGGAGGCCCCCCTACGAGCAGTACTTC. Translated: CASSFPGRPPYEQYF.

The chain carries TRBV7-7 and TRBJ2-7; 8 nucleotides agree with TRBD2. This CDR3 spans 15 amino acids. V was clipped by 2 bases and J by 5 bases; unmatched bases: 8. Germline CDR1 is SSHAT and CDR2 is FNYEAQ (reference sequence). DNA for the CDR3: TGTGCCAGCAGCTTAAGGGGGACTAGTTCCCACGAGCAGTACTTC. This codes for CASSLRGTSSHEQYF.

This chain links TRBV5-1 with TRBJ1-2; 10 positions agree with TRBD1. V lost 4 bases and J lost 3; bases outside the gene matches: 9. Per the germline V gene, CDR1 is SGHRS and CDR2 is YFSETQ. The CDR3 contains 16 residues. CDR3 bases: TGCGCCAGCAGCCGTGGACAGGGGGAGAATGACTATGGCTACACCTTC. This gives the protein CASSRGQGENDYGYTF. The variable domain in full, completed from reference TRBV5-1 and TRBJ1-2, reads KAGVTQTPRYLIKTRGQQVTLSCSPISGHRSVSWYQQTPGQGLQFLFEYFSETQRNKGNFPGRFSGRQFSNSRSEMNVSTLELGDSALYLCASSRGQGENDYGYTFGSGTRLTVV.

This clone was observed once. Here the CDR3 reads CAQSGGAEIGYTF. As DNA, the CDR3 is TGTGCCCAGAGCGGGGGCGCTGAGATAGGCTACACCTTC. The chain links TRBV9 to TRBJ1-2; possible D gene TRBD1, 6 bases. The CDR3 contains 13 residues. Trimming took off 10 bases at V and 8 bases at J, with 21 bases between the two ends. From germline, CDR1 is SGDLS and CDR2 YYNGEE.

V is TRBV30 and J is TRBJ2-5; 8 bases align to TRBD1. V lost 0 bases to trimming and J lost 14 bases; unmatched junction nucleotides: 5. The CDR3 is 11 amino acids. Germline CDR1 is GTSNPN and CDR2 is SVGIG (reference sequence). The CDR3 DNA is TGTGCCTGGAGTGTTGCGGACAGGGTTTACTTC. It specifies CAWSVADRVYF.

J is TRBJ1-1 and V is TRBV7-2; D is possibly TRBD1 (5 bases). V lost 1 base, J lost 1 base, and 7 bases lay in between. The CDR3 contains 14 residues. The V gene's germline CDR1 is SGHTA and CDR2 FQGNSA. The CDR3 nucleotides read TGTGCCAGCAGCTTAGGGACAAGGAACACTGAAGCTTTCTTT. It translates to CASSLGTRNTEAFF.

The chain is built from TRBV20-1 and TRBJ2-1; D uncertain. The germline V gene has CDR1 DFQATT and CDR2 SNEGSKA (reference sequence). With 0 bases removed from V and 7 bases from J, the gap between germline ends came to 4 bases. This CDR3 has 11 amino acids. CDR3 nucleotide sequence: TGCAGTGCTAGAGATGAGAATGAGCAGTTCTTC. As protein: CSARDENEQFF.

The genes are TRBV7-2 and TRBJ2-2; 7 nucleotides agree with TRBD1. Per the germline V gene, CDR1 is SGHTA and CDR2 is FQGNSA. The length of the CDR3 is 16 residues. Unmatched junction bases numbered 11, after V lost 5 bases and J lost 5 bases. The chain's CDR3 is CASSTTGQLKTGELFF. Here the CDR3 DNA reads TGTGCCAGCAGCACGACGGGACAGCTCAAAACCGGGGAGCTGTTTTTT.

The CDR3 sequence is CASSLARSGTGELFF. As DNA, the CDR3 is TGCGCCAGCAGCTTGGCCAGGTCGGGGACCGGGGAGCTGTTTTTT. The chain uses TRBV5-1 and TRBJ2-2; tentatively, D is TRBD2 (5 bases). Germline-derived CDR1 and CDR2 are SGHRS and YFSETQ. The CDR3 contains 15 residues. V lost 0 bases to trimming and J lost 5 bases, with 11 bases between them.

The chain uses TRBV15 and TRBJ2-5, with D possibly matching TRBD2 (6 bases). The CDR3 extends over 15 amino acids. The V end was cut by 1 base, the J end by 1 base, with 10 bases between. Germline values: CDR1 LNHNV, CDR2 YYDKDF (reference sequence). This CDR3 is CATSRGGGTQETQYF. CDR3 nucleotides: TGTGCCACCAGCAGAGGCGGCGGGACCCAAGAGACCCAGTACTTC.

The chain uses TRBV5-1 and TRBJ2-1; 8 bases line up with TRBD1. V dropped 3 bases and J dropped 6; count of bases not matched to a gene: 2. The length of the CDR3 is 13 residues. Per germline, CDR1 SGHRS and CDR2 YFSETQ. DNA for the CDR3: TGCGCCAGCAGCTCCGGGACAGGCAATGAGCAGTTCTTC. It translates to CASSSGTGNEQFF.

The gene calls are TRBV28 and TRBJ2-7; tentative D call: TRBD2 (7 bases). The CDR3 contains 13 residues. Trimming removed 6 bases from V and 2 bases from J, with 11 bases in between. Looked up from germline, CDR1 is MDHEN and CDR2 is SYDVKM. CDR3 in DNA: TGTGCCAGCAGGTGGGGGGGCGCCTACGAGCAGTACTTC. Amino acids: CASRWGGAYEQYF.

This clone was observed a few times. The CDR3 spells CASSYTGQGLHEQFF. CDR3 bases: TGTGCCAGCAGTTATACGGGACAGGGGCTTCATGAGCAGTTCTTC. The chain uses TRBV6-5 and TRBJ2-1, with 10 bases lining up with TRBD1. Germline CDR1 and CDR2: MNHEY and SVGAGI. V was clipped by 3 bases and J by 8 bases; unmatched bases: 7. The CDR3 totals 15 residues.

This chain joins TRBV19 and TRBJ1-1; D is possibly TRBD1 (6 bases). This CDR3 contains 12 residues. The V gene lost 7 bases and the J gene lost 9 bases, with 15 bases spanning the gap. The germline V gene encodes CDR1 LNHDA and CDR2 SQIVND (reference sequence). This CDR3 is CASKIARGKAFF. The CDR3 DNA is TGTGCCAGTAAAATCGCGAGGGGGAAAGCTTTCTTT.

The chain recombines TRBV30 with TRBJ2-1; D is uncertain. This CDR3 is 17 amino acids long. CDR1 and CDR2 from the germline V gene are GTSNPN and SVGIG (reference sequence). Trimming removed 3 bases from V and 0 bases from J, with 18 bases in between. CDR3: CAWSPNSGFPSYNEQFF. Here the CDR3 DNA reads TGTGCCTGGAGCCCAAACTCCGGGTTCCCCTCCTACAATGAGCAGTTCTTC.

The chain joins TRBV6-1 to TRBJ2-7, with 7 bases aligning to TRBD1. This CDR3 is 13 amino acids long. Trimming at V came to 5 bases and at J to 5 bases, leaving 6 bases not matched to a gene. Germline CDR1 is MNHNS and CDR2 is SASEGT. CDR3 in amino acids: CASSRQGINEQYF. The CDR3 bases are TGTGCCAGCAGTCGACAGGGCATCAACGAGCAGTACTTC.

The rearrangement links TRBV30 to TRBJ1-1; D is uncertain. Trimming took off 5 bases at V and 4 bases at J, with 14 bases between the two ends. This CDR3 is built from 13 residues. Germline CDR1 GTSNPN, CDR2 SVGIG (reference sequence). The CDR3 region is CAWDRGRGTEAFF. Here the CDR3 DNA reads TGTGCCTGGGATCGGGGAAGAGGCACTGAAGCTTTCTTT.

This clone was counted once. The chain couples TRBV27 to TRBJ1-4; 10 bases match TRBD1. V was clipped by 5 bases and J by 0 bases; unmatched bases: 9. The CDR3 covers 18 residues. The germline CDR1 and CDR2 sequences are MNHEY and SMNVEV (reference sequence). The CDR3 spells CASSKTGGFVATNEKLFF. The DNA for the CDR3 is TGTGCCAGCAGTAAGACAGGGGGCTTCGTTGCAACTAATGAAAAACTGTTTTTT.

This chain uses TRBV20-1 with TRBJ2-3; a weak D match, TRBD2 (5 bases). This CDR3 comprises 11 residues. Germline V lookup: CDR1 DFQATT, CDR2 SNEGSKA (reference sequence). The V and J ends lost 1 base and 7 bases respectively, with 6 bases between them. CDR3 residues: CSARGGYTQYF. CDR3 in DNA: TGCAGTGCTAGAGGCGGGTATACGCAGTATTTT.

The chain uses TRBV13 and TRBJ1-3, with TRBD1 matching 8 bases. Per germline, CDR1 PRHDT and CDR2 FYEKMQ (reference sequence). V lost 3 bases to trimming and J lost 4 bases; unmatched junction nucleotides: 5. The CDR3 is made up of 15 amino acids. The CDR3 coding sequence is TGTGCCAGCAGCTTGGACAGGGCTACCGGAAACACCATATATTTT. Its protein product is CASSLDRATGNTIYF.

The chain carries TRBV19 and TRBJ1-1, with TRBD1 identical over 9 bases. The V and J ends lost 8 bases and 2 bases, in that order; junction bases with no gene match: 9. CDR1 is LNHDA and CDR2 is SQIVND in the germline V gene (reference sequence). The CDR3 length is 15 residues. In nucleotides, the CDR3 is TGTGCCAGTCGTCCCGGGACAGGGTTCAACACTGAAGCTTTCTTT. This codes for CASRPGTGFNTEAFF.